Listed below are T cell receptor beta chains from one sample, sequenced in a study of cytomegalovirus exposure and HLA in healthy donors. Assay: immunoSEQ multiplex PCR; the TCRdb copy retains only in-frame clones and omits some. The sample consists of roughly 180,000 clones, about 89% of them appearing once. The source material was PBMCs. The receptors were sampled from a young man in good health and CMV-seropositive. CDR3s include the opening cysteine and the closing phenylalanine or tryptophan. A D gene is named only where the DNA matches it firmly. A clone size is listed for some rows: how often the clone was seen (once, few, many), or a class if it is expanded.

d_call: -
v_call: TRBV27
clone_size: -
j_call: TRBJ2-5
cdr3_nt: TGTGCCAGCAGTTTCTCAGGGAGTGGGTTGGAGACCCAGTACTTC
cdr3_aa: CASSFSGSGLETQYF

d_call: TRBD1
v_call: TRBV28
clone_size: once
j_call: TRBJ2-7
cdr3_nt: TGTGCCAGCAGTTTGCCCGGGACAGCTATTTCCTACGAGCAGTACTTC
cdr3_aa: CASSLPGTAISYEQYF

d_call: TRBD2
v_call: TRBV5-4
clone_size: -
j_call: TRBJ2-7
cdr3_nt: TGTGCCAGCAGCCTAGCGGGACTAGCCGCCTACGAGCAGTACTTC
cdr3_aa: CASSLAGLAAYEQYF

d_call: -
v_call: TRBV29-1
clone_size: -
j_call: TRBJ2-3
cdr3_nt: TGCAGCGGGGACTCGCCTGTCACAGATACGCAGTATTTC
cdr3_aa: CSGDSPVTDTQYF

d_call: -
v_call: TRBV5-1
clone_size: -
j_call: TRBJ2-5
cdr3_nt: TGCGCCAGCAGCTTGGCCAGGGGAGAACAAGAGACCCAGTACTTC
cdr3_aa: CASSLARGEQETQYF

d_call: -
v_call: TRBV20-1
clone_size: -
j_call: TRBJ2-7
cdr3_nt: TGCAGTGCTATGGGCTACGAGCAGTACTTC
cdr3_aa: CSAMGYEQYF

d_call: -
v_call: TRBV5-4
clone_size: -
j_call: TRBJ1-1
cdr3_nt: TGTGCCAGCAGCTTGGATCTGGGCACTCGGAACACTGAAGCTTTCTTT
cdr3_aa: CASSLDLGTRNTEAFF

d_call: TRBD2
v_call: TRBV6-1
clone_size: -
j_call: TRBJ2-2
cdr3_nt: TGTGCCAGCAGTCTAGCGGGGCCGAACACCGGGGAGCTGTTTTTT
cdr3_aa: CASSLAGPNTGELFF

d_call: -
v_call: TRBV10-3
clone_size: -
j_call: TRBJ2-2
cdr3_nt: TGTGCCATCAGTGAGGGGATAGGGACCTTCACCGGGGAGCTGTTTTTT
cdr3_aa: CAISEGIGTFTGELFF

d_call: TRBD2
v_call: TRBV2
clone_size: -
j_call: TRBJ2-3
cdr3_nt: TGTGCCAGCAGTGGGACTAGCGCCTACACAGATACGCAGTATTTT
cdr3_aa: CASSGTSAYTDTQYF

d_call: TRBD1
v_call: TRBV5-1
clone_size: -
j_call: TRBJ1-4
cdr3_nt: TGCGCCAGCAGCTTTACCGGGACAGGGAATAATGAAAAACTGTTTTTT
cdr3_aa: CASSFTGTGNNEKLFF

d_call: TRBD2
v_call: TRBV2
clone_size: -
j_call: TRBJ2-1
cdr3_nt: TGTGCCAGCACCGTCCCGGGACTAGTAAATGAGCAGTTCTTC
cdr3_aa: CASTVPGLVNEQFF

d_call: -
v_call: TRBV5-1
clone_size: once
j_call: TRBJ1-1
cdr3_nt: TGCGCCAGCAGCTTGGGGGTGAACACTGAAGCTTTCTTT
cdr3_aa: CASSLGVNTEAFF

d_call: -
v_call: TRBV6-1
clone_size: -
j_call: TRBJ2-7
cdr3_nt: TGTGCCAGCAGTGAAATTTTTAGGTCCGAGCAGTACTTC
cdr3_aa: CASSEIFRSEQYF

d_call: TRBD1
v_call: TRBV5-1
clone_size: -
j_call: TRBJ2-5
cdr3_nt: TGCGCCAGCAGCTTGGAAGGACAGGGTGAGACCCAGTACTTC
cdr3_aa: CASSLEGQGETQYF

d_call: TRBD1
v_call: TRBV18
clone_size: -
j_call: TRBJ1-5
cdr3_nt: TGTGCCAGCTCACCAGGGACAGGGCTTATTCAGCCCCAGCATTTT
cdr3_aa: CASSPGTGLIQPQHF

d_call: -
v_call: TRBV5-6
clone_size: -
j_call: TRBJ2-2
cdr3_nt: TGTGCCAGCAGCTTGTACGGTTTTCTCCGTGACTTGAACACCGGGGAGCTGTTTTTT
cdr3_aa: CASSLYGFLRDLNTGELFF

d_call: TRBD2
v_call: TRBV29-1
clone_size: -
j_call: TRBJ2-5
cdr3_nt: TGCAGCGTTGAATGGTCCCTAGCGGGTTACAGGGAGACCCAGTACTTC
cdr3_aa: CSVEWSLAGYRETQYF

d_call: -
v_call: TRBV7-6
clone_size: -
j_call: TRBJ1-4
cdr3_nt: TGTGCCAGCAGCTTAGCGGCGGGGCACTTTGAAAAACTGTTTTTT
cdr3_aa: CASSLAAGHFEKLFF

d_call: TRBD1
v_call: TRBV9
clone_size: -
j_call: TRBJ1-1
cdr3_nt: TGTGCCAGCAGCCCACGGACAGGGAACACTGAAGCTTTCTTT
cdr3_aa: CASSPRTGNTEAFF

d_call: -
v_call: TRBV25-1
clone_size: once
j_call: TRBJ2-3
cdr3_nt: TGTGCCAGCAGTTTTGGCCGGCGCACAGATACGCAGTATTTT
cdr3_aa: CASSFGRRTDTQYF

d_call: TRBD1
v_call: TRBV29-1
clone_size: -
j_call: TRBJ2-1
cdr3_nt: TGCAGCGTTCCAGGACAGGGTGGAATAAAAGGGCAGTTCTTC
cdr3_aa: CSVPGQGGIKGQFF

d_call: TRBD1
v_call: TRBV5-1
clone_size: few
j_call: TRBJ1-1
cdr3_nt: TGCGCCAGCAGCGAGGGACAGGGTGGCACTGAAGCTTTCTTT
cdr3_aa: CASSEGQGGTEAFF

d_call: TRBD1
v_call: TRBV4-3
clone_size: -
j_call: TRBJ1-1
cdr3_nt: TGCGCCAGCAGCCAAGATGCCGGGGGACAGGGGGTAACTGAAGCTTTCTTT
cdr3_aa: CASSQDAGGQGVTEAFF

d_call: TRBD2
v_call: TRBV4-2
clone_size: once
j_call: TRBJ2-3
cdr3_nt: TGTGCCAGCAGCCAAGGGGAGGGACTGGACCTCACAGATACGCAGTATTTT
cdr3_aa: CASSQGEGLDLTDTQYF

d_call: -
v_call: TRBV18
clone_size: -
j_call: TRBJ2-7
cdr3_nt: TGTGCCAGCTCACCAGCGGGGTCCCCGCACGAGCAGTACTTC
cdr3_aa: CASSPAGSPHEQYF